The 27 T cell receptor beta chains reported below all come from one sample, sequenced in a study of PD-1 blockade in classical Hodgkin lymphoma. Time point denoted: cycle 4 day 1 (C4D1), after six to seven weeks of nivolumab. All the patients suffered relapse after autologous stem cell transplantation, and brentuximab vedotin exposure differed. The method was immunoSEQ multiplex PCR; TCRdb's version includes in-frame clones alone and lacks a portion of them. Of roughly 20,000 clones listed, 70% to 85% are singletons. The sequences come from peripheral blood mononuclear cells (PBMCs), collected before the fourth cycle of nivolumab. Receptor source: a human donor with classical Hodgkin lymphoma.

The CDR3 loop is CATARYNEQFF. The CDR3 DNA follows: TGTGCCACCGCCAGGTACAATGAGCAGTTCTTC. This rearrangement joins TRBV15 to TRBJ2-1; D unclear. Trimming left V 8 bases short and J 4 bases short, with 6 bases between. CDR1 and CDR2 (germline): LNHNV, YYDKDF (reference sequence). The length of the CDR3 is 11 residues.

The chain uses TRBV19 and TRBJ2-1; TRBD1 agrees at 7 bases. V trimming: 4 bases; J trimming: 10 bases; junction bases outside the gene matches: 1. The CDR3 contains 11 residues. Germline CDR1 and CDR2: LNHDA and SQIVND (reference sequence). DNA for the CDR3: TGTGCCAGTAGTAGGACAGGCGAGCAGTTCTTC. It specifies CASSRTGEQFF.

The chain is built from TRBV12-5 and TRBJ2-1; D remains ambiguous. This CDR3 spans 15 amino acids. Looked up from germline, CDR1 is LGHNT and CDR2 is FRNRAP. Deletions cut 2 bases from V and 1 base from J, with 9 bases between. CDR3 sequence reads: CASGLSGVSYNEQFF. The CDR3, as DNA: TGTGCTAGTGGTTTGTCTGGGGTTTCCTACAATGAGCAGTTCTTC.

This clone is deemed medium-sized. The chain combines TRBV28 with TRBJ2-7; D unresolved. The CDR3 has 14 amino acids. Germline assignment: CDR1 MDHEN and CDR2 SYDVKM. The V and J ends lost 2 bases and 2 bases respectively, with 10 bases between them. The chain's CDR3 is CASSLGHGPYEQYF. Written as DNA, the CDR3 is TGTGCCAGCAGTTTAGGGCACGGACCCTACGAGCAGTACTTC.

The chain joins TRBV10-3 to TRBJ1-1, with a possible D match to TRBD1 (6 bases). The germline V gene encodes CDR1 ENHRY and CDR2 SYGVKD. Trimming stripped 8 bases from V and 1 base from J, with 8 bases between. The CDR3 has 12 amino acids. The CDR3 region has the DNA TGTGCCATCGGGACAAAGAACACTGAAGCTTTCTTT. This translates into CAIGTKNTEAFF.

This clone was recorded only once. This rearrangement joins TRBV19 to TRBJ1-5; 9 bases line up with TRBD1. The CDR3 sequence is 18 residues long. Trimming took 2 bases from V and 0 from J; bases not matched to a gene: 8. CDR1 and CDR2 (germline): LNHDA, SQIVND (reference sequence). CDR3 sequence reads: CASSILGQGIYSNQPQHF. The CDR3 DNA follows: TGTGCCAGTAGTATACTAGGACAGGGGATTTATAGCAATCAGCCCCAGCATTTT.

The rearrangement uses TRBV7-2 and TRBJ2-7; maybe TRBD1 (5 bases). This CDR3 comprises 15 residues. V was shortened by 1 base and J by 0 bases, with 10 bases between the two germline ends. From germline, CDR1 is SGHTA and CDR2 FQGNSA. The CDR3 DNA reads TGTGCCAGCAGCTTAGATGTGGGGCGCTCCTACGAGCAGTACTTC. Translating it yields CASSLDVGRSYEQYF.

This chain joins TRBV5-5 and TRBJ2-2; D is perhaps TRBD1 (5 bases). The V end lost 6 bases, the J end lost 7 bases, and 19 bases lay between the germline ends. This CDR3 is built from 15 residues. Germline loops: CDR1 SGHKS, CDR2 YYEKEE (reference sequence). The CDR3 reads CASNSVAGKNGELFF. CDR3 DNA: TGTGCCAGCAACTCAGTGGCAGGGAAGAACGGGGAGCTGTTTTTT.

The rearrangement uses TRBV29-1 and TRBJ1-1, with D possibly TRBD1 on 6 matching bases. The V gene's germline CDR1 is SQVTM and CDR2 ANQGSEA. V was pared by 6 bases and J by 2 bases, with 10 bases between. The CDR3 length is 12 residues. The chain's CDR3 is CSVGGGNTEAFF. The DNA for the CDR3 is TGCAGCGTCGGAGGGGGAAACACTGAAGCTTTCTTT.

The rearrangement uses TRBV18 and TRBJ1-2; 11 bases line up with TRBD1. Germline CDR1 is KGHSH and CDR2 is LQKENI. The length of the CDR3 is 15 residues. The trim removed 5 bases at V and 3 bases at J, leaving 5 bases unmatched. The chain's CDR3 is CASSYGTGGYYGYTF. CDR3 nucleotide sequence: TGTGCCAGCTCATACGGGACAGGGGGTTACTATGGCTACACCTTC.

This chain joins TRBV21-1 and TRBJ2-7; the table's D call, TRBD2, has no DNA check behind it. TRBV21-1 is designated a pseudogene. The CDR3 has 18 residues. CDR3: CASSNGTSEPSRGREQYF. The DNA for the CDR3 is TGTGCCAGCAGCAACGGGACTAGCGAACCATCCCGAGGGCGCGAGCAGTACTTC.

This clone was counted a single time. The gene calls are TRBV28 and TRBJ2-3; D is ambiguous. Trimming took off 3 bases at V and 6 bases at J, with 10 bases between the two ends. Looked up from germline, CDR1 is MDHEN and CDR2 is SYDVKM. The CDR3 loop spans 13 amino acids. The CDR3 DNA reads as TGTGCCAGCAGTTTGCCCAGTACGGATACGCAGTATTTT. Amino acids: CASSLPSTDTQYF.

This chain links TRBV6-1 with TRBJ2-3; 8 bases match TRBD2. The length of the CDR3 is 14 residues. With 5 bases clipped from V and 4 bases from J, the junction kept 5 bases outside the gene matches. Germline values: CDR1 MNHNS, CDR2 SASEGT. The CDR3 reads CASSQRENPDTQYF. DNA of the CDR3: TGTGCCAGCAGTCAGCGGGAGAACCCAGATACGCAGTATTTT.

This clone showed up just a few times. The chain has TRBV27 and TRBJ2-1; D gene ambiguous. Trimming shortened V by 5 bases and J by 3 bases, and 8 bases separated the two germline ends. Germline V gene data show CDR1 as MNHEY and CDR2 as SMNVEV (reference sequence). The CDR3 spans 13 residues. The DNA for the CDR3 is TGTGCCAGCAGTCGACCTAGCTACAATGAGCAGTTCTTC. Encoded protein: CASSRPSYNEQFF.

The V call is TRBV7-9, the J call TRBJ2-4; D remains ambiguous. The CDR3 extends over 13 amino acids. From germline, CDR1 is SEHNR and CDR2 FQNEAQ (reference sequence). V was clipped by 5 bases and J by 8 bases, with 13 bases between them. The CDR3 protein is CASSGLVGDIQYF. In nucleotides, the CDR3 is TGTGCCAGCAGCGGTTTGGTGGGCGACATTCAGTACTTC.

The rearrangement links TRBV19 to TRBJ2-7, with D perhaps matching TRBD2 (7 bases). The V end lost 5 bases, the J end lost 2 bases, and 13 bases lay between the germline ends. The germline CDR1 and CDR2 sequences are LNHDA and SQIVND (reference sequence). There are 14 residues in the CDR3. Here the CDR3 DNA reads TGTGCCAGTAGTCTCGGCGGGGGCCCCTACGAGCAGTACTTC. Protein: CASSLGGGPYEQYF. Drawing the rest from reference TRBV19 and TRBJ2-7, the complete variable domain is DGGITQSPKYLFRKEGQNVTLSCEQNLNHDAMYWYRQDPGQGLRLIYYSQIVNDFQKGDIAEGYSVSREKKESFPLTVTSAQKNPTAFYLCASSLGGGPYEQYFGPGTRLTVT.

The rearrangement links TRBV29-1 to TRBJ1-2; 11 positions agree with TRBD1. Germline CDR1 is SQVTM and CDR2 is ANQGSEA. The CDR3 length is 14 residues. Trimming cost V 7 bases and J 8 bases; bases outside gene matches: 12. CDR3 in amino acids: CSAVDRGLFRGYTF. CDR3 nucleotides: TGCAGCGCTGTGGACAGGGGGCTTTTTAGGGGCTACACCTTC.

This chain connects TRBV5-1 to TRBJ2-4, with a possible D match to TRBD1 (5 bases). V lost 4 bases and J lost 7, with 15 bases in between. The CDR3 sequence is 14 residues long. Germline-derived CDR1 and CDR2 are SGHRS and YFSETQ. The CDR3, as DNA: TGCGCCAGCAGCGCCAGGACACCGGCCAACATTCAGTACTTC. Translated, it gives CASSARTPANIQYF. Full variable domain (outside the CDR3, taken from reference TRBV5-1 and TRBJ2-4): KAGVTQTPRYLIKTRGQQVTLSCSPISGHRSVSWYQQTPGQGLQFLFEYFSETQRNKGNFPGRFSGRQFSNSRSEMNVSTLELGDSALYLCASSARTPANIQYFGAGTRLSVL.

This chain uses TRBV5-1 with TRBJ2-2; either TRBD1 or TRBD2 may supply D (5 bases each). V lost 0 bases to trimming and J lost 6 bases, with 18 bases between them. Germline loops: CDR1 SGHRS, CDR2 YFSETQ. This CDR3 is 17 amino acids long. This CDR3 is CASSLGGSEWDAGELFF. CDR3 in DNA: TGCGCCAGCAGCTTGGGGGGCTCGGAATGGGACGCCGGGGAGCTGTTTTTT.

The chain has TRBV19 and TRBJ2-1; D is ambiguous. Trimming shortened V by 0 bases and J by 3 bases, and 0 bases separated the two germline ends. CDR3 size: 12 residues. Germline CDR1 and CDR2: LNHDA and SQIVND (reference sequence). CDR3 sequence reads: CASSIDYNEQFF. Written as DNA, the CDR3 is TGTGCCAGTAGTATAGACTACAATGAGCAGTTCTTC.

This chain uses TRBV6-8 with TRBJ2-7, with D possibly called TRBD1 or TRBD2 (6 bases each). The CDR3 runs 15 residues. V gave up 8 bases and J gave up 3 bases, with 20 bases separating them. CDR1 is MNHGY, CDR2 SAAAGT, per germline. The CDR3 sequence is CASPKQGNSGYEQYF. The DNA of the CDR3 is TGTGCCAGCCCAAAACAGGGTAATAGCGGCTACGAGCAGTACTTC.

In regard to this clone: Other DNA sequences in the sample encode the same CDR3. V usage is TRBV6-1 and J usage is TRBJ1-2; D call uncertain. The ends were cut back, 3 bases at V and 0 bases at J, with 11 bases in the middle. The CDR3 totals 15 residues. Germline values: CDR1 MNHNS, CDR2 SASEGT. DNA for the CDR3: TGTGCCAGCAGTGATTCTTGGCAATCTAACTATGGCTACACCTTC. Translating gives CASSDSWQSNYGYTF.

The chain has TRBV27 and TRBJ2-7; D gene unclear. This CDR3 has 16 residues. Germline lookup yields CDR1 MNHEY and CDR2 SMNVEV (reference sequence). The V gene lost 5 bases and the J gene lost 2 bases, with 19 bases spanning the gap. CDR3 amino acids: CASSPPPQTRAYEQYF. The DNA for the CDR3 is TGTGCCAGCAGTCCGCCGCCACAGACAAGGGCCTACGAGCAGTACTTC.

CDR3 protein: CAIRGQGGEQYF. As DNA, the CDR3 is TGTGCCATCAGGGGACAGGGGGGCGAGCAGTACTTC. The chain joins TRBV10-3 to TRBJ2-7; TRBD1 matches at 11 bases. Germline-derived CDR1 and CDR2 are ENHRY and SYGVKD. After removal of 6 bases from V and 6 bases from J, the junction contained 1 base not matched to a gene. CDR3 length equals 12 residues.

The rearrangement joins TRBV6-1 to TRBJ2-7; 7 positions agree with TRBD1. The germline gives CDR1 MNHNS, CDR2 SASEGT. With 3 bases clipped from V and 2 bases from J, the junction kept 4 bases outside the gene matches. This CDR3 is 14 amino acids long. Here the CDR3 DNA reads TGTGCCAGCAGTGACCGGGACAGAGCCTACGAGCAGTACTTC. Protein sequence: CASSDRDRAYEQYF.

V gene TRBV27 combines with J gene TRBJ2-7; D unclear. The CDR3 loop spans 11 amino acids. CDR1 and CDR2 from the germline V gene are MNHEY and SMNVEV (reference sequence). Trimming cost V 6 bases and J 2 bases, with 5 bases left between them. The CDR3 region is CASRVAYEQYF. DNA of the CDR3: TGTGCCAGCAGGGTTGCCTACGAGCAGTACTTC.

The V call is TRBV7-8, the J call TRBJ2-2, with 10 bases aligning to TRBD2. The CDR3 covers 13 residues. The junction had 6 bases not matched to a gene; V was cut back by 1 base and J by 16 bases. Germline V gene data show CDR1 as SGHVS and CDR2 as FQNEAQ. The CDR3 spells CASSLDLAGVRFF. The CDR3 bases are TGTGCCAGCAGCTTAGATCTAGCGGGAGTAAGGTTTTTT.